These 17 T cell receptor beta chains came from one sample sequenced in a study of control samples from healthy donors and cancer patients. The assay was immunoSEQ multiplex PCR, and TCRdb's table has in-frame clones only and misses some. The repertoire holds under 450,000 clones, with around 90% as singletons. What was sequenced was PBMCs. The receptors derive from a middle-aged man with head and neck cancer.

CDR3 sequence: CASSSSYDGKNIQYF. CDR3 nucleotide sequence: TGTGCCAGCAGTTCGAGTTATGATGGCAAAAACATTCAGTACTTC. The chain uses TRBV27 and TRBJ2-4; D unclear. CDR1 MNHEY and CDR2 SMNVEV come from the germline V gene (reference sequence). Trimming pared 4 bases from V and 3 bases from J, leaving 13 bases between. The CDR3 is 15 residues long.

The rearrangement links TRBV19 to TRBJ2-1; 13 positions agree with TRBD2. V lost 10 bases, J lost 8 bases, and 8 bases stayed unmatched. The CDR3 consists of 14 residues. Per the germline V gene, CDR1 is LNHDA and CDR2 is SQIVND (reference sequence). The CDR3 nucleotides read TGTGCCACCGCACTAGCGGGGGGGCCCGATGAGCAGTTCTTC. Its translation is CATALAGGPDEQFF.

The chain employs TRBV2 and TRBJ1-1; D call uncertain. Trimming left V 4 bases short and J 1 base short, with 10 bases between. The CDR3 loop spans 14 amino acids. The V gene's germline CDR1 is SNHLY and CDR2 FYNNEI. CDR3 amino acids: CASSGPWTNTEAFF. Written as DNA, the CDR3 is TGTGCCAGCAGTGGCCCATGGACGAACACTGAAGCTTTCTTT.

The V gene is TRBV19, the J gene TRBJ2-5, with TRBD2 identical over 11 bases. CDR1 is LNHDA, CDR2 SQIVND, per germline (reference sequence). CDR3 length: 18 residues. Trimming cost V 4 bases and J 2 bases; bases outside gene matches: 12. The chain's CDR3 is CASSRGTSGKGGQETQYF. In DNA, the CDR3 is TGTGCCAGTAGTAGAGGGACTAGCGGAAAGGGGGGGCAAGAGACCCAGTACTTC.

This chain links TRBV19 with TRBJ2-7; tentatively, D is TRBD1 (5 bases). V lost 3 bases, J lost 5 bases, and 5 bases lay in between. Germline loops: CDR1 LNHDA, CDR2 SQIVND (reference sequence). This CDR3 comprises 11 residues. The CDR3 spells CASSMDNEQYF. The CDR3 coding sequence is TGTGCCAGTAGTATGGACAACGAGCAGTACTTC.

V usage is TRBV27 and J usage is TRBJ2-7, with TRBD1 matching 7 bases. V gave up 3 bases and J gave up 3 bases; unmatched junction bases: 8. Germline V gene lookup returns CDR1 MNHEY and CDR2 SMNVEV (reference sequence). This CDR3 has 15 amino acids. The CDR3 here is CASSLGSSGGYEQYF. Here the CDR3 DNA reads TGTGCCAGCAGTTTGGGCTCCTCAGGGGGCTACGAGCAGTACTTC.

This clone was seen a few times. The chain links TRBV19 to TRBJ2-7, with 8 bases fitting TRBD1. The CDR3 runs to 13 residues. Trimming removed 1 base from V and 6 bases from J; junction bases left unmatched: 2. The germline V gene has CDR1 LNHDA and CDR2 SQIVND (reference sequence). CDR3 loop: CASSIGTGGEQYF. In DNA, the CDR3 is TGTGCCAGTAGTATAGGAACAGGGGGCGAGCAGTACTTC.

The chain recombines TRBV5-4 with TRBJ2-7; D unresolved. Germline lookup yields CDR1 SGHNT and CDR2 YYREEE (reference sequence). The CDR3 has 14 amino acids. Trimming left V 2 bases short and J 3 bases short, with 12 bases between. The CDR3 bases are TGTGCCAGCAGCTTCCAGGAGACCCACTACGAGCAGTACTTC. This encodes CASSFQETHYEQYF.

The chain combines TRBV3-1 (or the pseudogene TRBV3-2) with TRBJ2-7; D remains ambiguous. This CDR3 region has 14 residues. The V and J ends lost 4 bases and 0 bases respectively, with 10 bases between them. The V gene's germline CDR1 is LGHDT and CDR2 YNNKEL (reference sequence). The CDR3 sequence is CASSPSRSSYEQYF. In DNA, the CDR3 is TGTGCCAGCAGCCCCTCCAGAAGCTCCTACGAGCAGTACTTC.

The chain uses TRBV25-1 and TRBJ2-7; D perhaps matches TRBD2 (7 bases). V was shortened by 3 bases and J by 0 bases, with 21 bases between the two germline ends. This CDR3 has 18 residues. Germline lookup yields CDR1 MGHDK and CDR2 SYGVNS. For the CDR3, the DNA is TGTGCCAGCAGTGATACCCTCCCGGGGGGCGGCCTCTCCTACGAGCAGTACTTC. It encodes CASSDTLPGGGLSYEQYF.

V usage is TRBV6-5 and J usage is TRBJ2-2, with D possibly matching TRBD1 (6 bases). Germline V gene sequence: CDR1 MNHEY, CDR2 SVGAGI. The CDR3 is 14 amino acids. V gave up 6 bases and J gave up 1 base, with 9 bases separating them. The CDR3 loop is CASSPTGNTGELFF. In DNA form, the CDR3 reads TGTGCCAGCAGCCCGACAGGGAACACCGGGGAGCTGTTTTTT.

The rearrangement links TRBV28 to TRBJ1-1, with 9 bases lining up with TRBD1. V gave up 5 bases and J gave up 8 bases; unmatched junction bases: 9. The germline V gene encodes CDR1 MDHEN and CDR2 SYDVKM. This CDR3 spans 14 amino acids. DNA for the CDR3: TGTGCCAGCAGTCTAACAGGGGGCGCATCGGAAGCTTTCTTT. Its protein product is CASSLTGGASEAFF.

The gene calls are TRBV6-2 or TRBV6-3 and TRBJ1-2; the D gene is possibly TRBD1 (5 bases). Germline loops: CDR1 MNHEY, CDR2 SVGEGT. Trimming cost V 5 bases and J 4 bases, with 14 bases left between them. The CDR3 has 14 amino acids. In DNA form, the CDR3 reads TGTGCCAGCAGTAAAAAGACAGAAAGCTATGGCTACACCTTC. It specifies CASSKKTESYGYTF.

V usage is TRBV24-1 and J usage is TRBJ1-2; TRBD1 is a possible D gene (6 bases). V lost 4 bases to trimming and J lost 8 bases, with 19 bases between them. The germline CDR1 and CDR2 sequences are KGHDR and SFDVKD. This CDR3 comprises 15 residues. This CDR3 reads CATSEMVGAVDGYTF. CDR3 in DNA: TGTGCCACCAGTGAAATGGTGGGGGCGGTAGACGGCTACACCTTC.

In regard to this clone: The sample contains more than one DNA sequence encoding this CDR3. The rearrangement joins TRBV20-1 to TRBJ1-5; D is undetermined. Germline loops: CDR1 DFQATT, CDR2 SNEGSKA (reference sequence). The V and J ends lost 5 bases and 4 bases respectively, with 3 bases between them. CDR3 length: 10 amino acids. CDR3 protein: CSAGNQPQHF. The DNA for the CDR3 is TGCAGTGCTGGGAATCAGCCCCAGCATTTT.

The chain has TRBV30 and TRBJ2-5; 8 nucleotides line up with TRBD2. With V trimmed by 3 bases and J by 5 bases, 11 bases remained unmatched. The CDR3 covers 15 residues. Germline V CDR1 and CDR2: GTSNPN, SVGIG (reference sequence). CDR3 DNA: TGTGCCTGGAGCCTCGGAGTAGCGGGAATGGAGACCCAGTACTTC. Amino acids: CAWSLGVAGMETQYF.

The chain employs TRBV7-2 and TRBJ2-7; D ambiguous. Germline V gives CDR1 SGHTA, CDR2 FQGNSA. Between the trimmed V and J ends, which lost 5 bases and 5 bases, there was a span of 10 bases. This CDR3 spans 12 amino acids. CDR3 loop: CASSPTYHEQYF. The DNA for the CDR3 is TGTGCCAGCAGCCCTACTTACCACGAGCAGTACTTC. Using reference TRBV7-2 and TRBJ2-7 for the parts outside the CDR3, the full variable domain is GAGVSQSPSNKVTEKGKDVELRCDPISGHTALYWYRQSLGQGLEFLIYFQGNSAPDKSGLPSDRFSAERTGGSVSTLTIQRTQQEDSAVYLCASSPTYHEQYFGPGTRLTVT.